This T cell receptor beta chain was sequenced in a study of shared clonotypes between healthy human individuals (dated by TCRdb to 2018 to 2021). About the full investigation: A couple of women and a few men aged 18 to 49 years were included in the cohort. Per donor, three plates each were used for CD4 naive and CD4 memory, two for CD8 naive, and one for CD8 memory. The study deeply sequenced blood TCR repertoires of five healthy adults to estimate repertoire size and the extent of clonotype sharing between individuals. Libraries were prepared and TCR repertoires were sequenced by different laboratories using diverse techniques, in order to increase sequencing depth and limit assay-specific biases. Between about 0.94 and 10 billion PBMCs per donor were obtained by leukapheresis.

Concerning this clone itself: No antigen is known for it. Within one base of it there is no much larger clone, and no base qualities were kept.

TCR CDR3 regions were amplified from genomic DNA by multiplex PCR using the deep immunoSEQ assay. Extracted genomic DNA from each cell subset was distributed evenly across all wells of several immunoSEQ 96-well plates, and each plate was treated as a replicate. For sorted subsets, around 200 ng genomic DNA, equal to some 30,000 T cell genomes, was loaded into each replicate PCR. Purified libraries were measured with a Qubit 3.0 fluorometer, size-checked on a Bioanalyzer 2100, and measured again with the KAPA Library Quantification kit. Each immunoSEQ 96-well plate was sequenced on its own single-read 150-cycle Illumina NextSeq 550 flow cell. The authors' analysis ran thus. The immunoSEQ output contained only junctional sequences without quality scores, so filtering could not match that applied to full-length reads. Sequences were annotated with PyIR, a Python wrapper for IgBLAST v1.9, using IMGT germline references to assign V/J genes and CDR3. Reads were filtered out if the reads had weak V/J assignments (E-value above 1e-6), no CDR3, stop codons, out-of-frame junctions, or ambiguous translated residues. V3J clonotypes were defined by identical inferred V gene, J gene, and CDR3 amino acid sequence. Percentage overlap between repertoires was computed as shared unique clonotypes divided by the size of the smaller repertoire. RTK rarefaction, the Chao1 estimator, and Recon v2.1 estimates of unobserved clonotypes were used to assess repertoire richness. Generation probabilities were computed with OLGA for all TCRbeta clonotypes obtained by the gDNA method from four donors. TCRdb provides this immuneACCESS table in a form limited to in-frame rearrangements. Some clones are lacking; in checked studies, under half of them reflect an unresolved V gene, and why the rest are absent is not known. V, J and clone size reflect that table, while D and trimming were determined from the DNA. In all, the sample holds some 300,000 clones, and about 73% of those were seen once. The leading ten clones occupy roughly a tenth of the sample.

CDR1 and CDR2, per the germline V gene, are SGHNT and YENEEA. From the cysteine through the phenylalanine, the CDR3 covers 14 amino acids. Just CDR3 DNA is preserved here, 42 bases in frame from base 1. V lost 5 bases and J lost 4 bases, and the count of bases not matched to a germline gene is 6. Healthy HIV-negative adults with no recently reported acute infections or vaccinations were included as donors. Every donor was a Caucasian adult living in Nashville, Tennessee, USA. CD4+ T cells were enriched through magnetic negative selection, after which naive cells were positively selected on CD45RA and the remaining negative fraction served as the memory subset. After blood collection by leukapheresis, PBMCs were isolated using Ficoll-Histopaque density gradient centrifugation and then cryopreserved in the vapor phase of liquid nitrogen. Analytical flow cytometry was used to check the purity and quantity of every magnetically sorted T cell population. Genomic DNA was isolated from each sorted fraction and quantified by UV absorbance on a Nanodrop 2000c.

What the authors observed across the whole study: Compared with non-shared clonotypes, clonotypes shared by all four sorted-subset donors had higher generation probabilities. Because the study included a small number of donors, the genetic and exposure-history diversity represented was limited. Larger estimated clonotype richness was generally found for naive subsets than for memory subsets. About 5% of naive CD4, roughly 3.5% of naive CD8, 2.3% of memory CD4, and about 0.4% of memory CD8 clonotypes were shared across a few donors. Incomplete sequencing was indicated by rarefaction of sorted-subset datasets, despite the large sequencing depth. Sampling was limited to blood, and TCR repertoires in tissue likely differ from TCR repertoires in blood. Pairwise subsampling led to the expectation that sequencing depth would affect the degree of clonotype sharing among donors.

The sample taken for sequencing was memory CD4+ T cells sorted from blood. The sample's cell subset or site label, decoded: CD45RA-negative fraction. This receptor was taken from a man aged 25-45 years in good health. The sequence is built from TRBV11-3 and TRBJ2-7, with 9 bases matching TRBD1. At the DNA level, the sequence is TGTGCCAGCAGCCCCTACAGGGGGCAGTACGAGCAGTACTTC. Protein translation: CASSPYRGQYEQYF.